This TCR beta chain was sequenced for a study of post-analysis software for immune sequencing data. As for the study in general: The disease courses spanned relapsing-remitting, secondary progressive and progressive-relapsing forms of multiple sclerosis. Study-wide points: The authors found that F measure strongly co-clustered same-batch samples. Controls had significantly higher normalized Chao1 diversity than multiple sclerosis patients. About 5 TRBV segments appeared more often in patients than in controls, and TRBV5-6, TRBV5-1 and TRBV20-1 were among these.

This clonotype appeared a few times. Its antigen is undetermined. Presence of unique molecular identifiers characterized the TCR beta cDNA libraries. With about 0.85 to 10 million T cells as the source, a few hundred thousand cDNA molecules resulted. TCRdb processed the PCR reads anew with MiXCR; each CDR3 protein has one entry. The sample yields 750,000 to 950,000 distinct CDR3 sequences, roughly 58% seen once. This CDR3 has 16 amino acids. The junction had 6 bases not matched to a gene; V was cut back by 3 bases and J by 0 bases. Germline V CDR1 and CDR2: SGHTA, FQGNSA. The V gene is TRBV7-2, the J gene TRBJ2-7, with 9 bases fitting TRBD2. This TCR came from a girl aged 5 to 17 with multiple sclerosis. Sequencing was done on a sample of blood. The CDR3, as DNA: TGTGCCAGCAGCTTGATAGCGGGAGCGCTCTCCTACGAGCAGTACTTC. Its protein product is CASSLIAGALSYEQYF.